This section outlines one T cell receptor (beta chain) sequence together with its context. V shed 2 bases and J 6 bases; nucleotides not matched to a gene: 3. Germline CDR1 reads MNHNS; CDR2 reads SASEGT. This CDR3 spans 14 amino acids. This entry is derived from a study of cytomegalovirus exposure and HLA in healthy donors. Vbeta (60) and Jbeta (13) primers were used in the PCR. Repertoires were generated with immunoSEQ multiplex PCR, while TCRdb's copy carries only in-frame clones and drops some. This sample yields 170,000 or so clones, of which 80% are seen a single time; about 0.64% belongs to the top ten.

The TCR originated in a boy between 5 and 17 years old in good health and CMV-seronegative. Specimen: PBMCs. J is TRBJ2-7 and V is TRBV6-1, with 11 bases fitting TRBD1. The CDR3 DNA reads TGTGCCAGCAGTGAAAGGGACAGGGGGGCCGAGCAGTACTTC. This gives the protein CASSERDRGAEQYF.